This T cell receptor (beta chain) was profiled in a study of tumor-infiltrating lymphocytes in localized non-small cell lung cancer. Study-wide background: Tumor tissue and non-adjacent uninvolved lung came from each patient.

This clone was seen a few times. Its antigen is unidentified. Using immunoSEQ multiplex PCR, the repertoire was profiled, and TCRdb retains in-frame clones only, with some absent. The sample includes under 7,500 clones, roughly 70% of them seen just once. The CDR3 has 14 amino acids. CDR1 is SGHRS, CDR2 YFSETQ, per germline. Trimming removed 7 bases at V and 4 bases at J, with 15 bases between. Overall study findings and caveats: Technical variation could not be separated from intratumor heterogeneity here. No link was found between tumor T-cell fraction and recurrence-free survival.

Sequenced input: lung tumor tissue. The source is a human donor with non-small cell lung cancer. This sequence joins TRBV5-1 and TRBJ2-4, with D possibly being TRBD1 or TRBD2 (5 bases each). The CDR3 protein is CASAEVGDKNIQYF. In DNA form, the CDR3 reads TGCGCCAGCGCCGAGGTGGGGGATAAAAACATTCAGTACTTC.